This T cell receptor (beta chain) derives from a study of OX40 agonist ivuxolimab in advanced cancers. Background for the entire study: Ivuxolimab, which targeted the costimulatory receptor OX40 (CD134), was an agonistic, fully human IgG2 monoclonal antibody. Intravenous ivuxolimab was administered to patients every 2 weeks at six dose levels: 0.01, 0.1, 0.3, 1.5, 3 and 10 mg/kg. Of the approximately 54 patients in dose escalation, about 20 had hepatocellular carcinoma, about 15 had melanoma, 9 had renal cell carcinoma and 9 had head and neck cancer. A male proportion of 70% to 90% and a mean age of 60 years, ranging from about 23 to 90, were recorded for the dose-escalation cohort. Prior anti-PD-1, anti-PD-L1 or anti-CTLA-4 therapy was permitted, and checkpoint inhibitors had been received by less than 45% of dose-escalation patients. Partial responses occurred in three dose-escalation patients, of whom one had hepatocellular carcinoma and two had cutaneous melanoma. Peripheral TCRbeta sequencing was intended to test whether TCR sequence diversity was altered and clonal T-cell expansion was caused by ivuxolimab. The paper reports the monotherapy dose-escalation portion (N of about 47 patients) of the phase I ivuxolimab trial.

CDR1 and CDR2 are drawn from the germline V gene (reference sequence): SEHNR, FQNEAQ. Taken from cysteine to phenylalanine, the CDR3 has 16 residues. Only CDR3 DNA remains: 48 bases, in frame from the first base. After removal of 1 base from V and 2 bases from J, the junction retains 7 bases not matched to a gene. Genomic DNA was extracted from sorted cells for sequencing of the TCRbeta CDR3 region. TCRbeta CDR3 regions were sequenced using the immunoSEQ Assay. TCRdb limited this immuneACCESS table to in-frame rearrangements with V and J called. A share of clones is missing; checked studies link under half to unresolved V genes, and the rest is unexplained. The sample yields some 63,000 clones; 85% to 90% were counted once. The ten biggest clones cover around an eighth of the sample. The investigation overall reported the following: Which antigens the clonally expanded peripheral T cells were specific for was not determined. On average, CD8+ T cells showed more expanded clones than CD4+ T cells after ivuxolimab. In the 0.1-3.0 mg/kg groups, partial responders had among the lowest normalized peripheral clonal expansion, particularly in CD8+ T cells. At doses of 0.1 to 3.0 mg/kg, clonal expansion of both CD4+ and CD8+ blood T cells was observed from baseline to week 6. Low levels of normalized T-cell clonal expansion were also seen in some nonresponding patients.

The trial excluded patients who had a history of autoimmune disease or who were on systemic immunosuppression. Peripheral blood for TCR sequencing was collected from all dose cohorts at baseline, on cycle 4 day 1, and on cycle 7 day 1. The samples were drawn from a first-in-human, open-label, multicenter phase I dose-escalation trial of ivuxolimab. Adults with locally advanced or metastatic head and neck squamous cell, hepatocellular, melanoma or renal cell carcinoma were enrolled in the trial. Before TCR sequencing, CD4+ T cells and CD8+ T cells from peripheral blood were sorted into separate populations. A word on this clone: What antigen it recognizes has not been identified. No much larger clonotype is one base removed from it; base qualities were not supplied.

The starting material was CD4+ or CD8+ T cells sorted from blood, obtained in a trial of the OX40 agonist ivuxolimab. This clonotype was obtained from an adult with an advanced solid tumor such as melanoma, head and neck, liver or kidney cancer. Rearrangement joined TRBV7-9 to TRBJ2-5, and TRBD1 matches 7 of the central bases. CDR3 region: CASSLGQGVSQETQYF. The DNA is TGTGCCAGCAGCTTAGGACAGGGAGTCAGTCAAGAGACCCAGTACTTC.